A single sample is the source of the 31 T cell receptor beta chains below, sequenced in a study of blood T cell repertoires in COVID-19. Here immunoSEQ multiplex PCR was the method, and the copy in TCRdb shows in-frame clones only, minus some. Among approximately 350,000 clones listed, around 92% were seen once. Specimen: peripheral blood. The origin of the receptors is a man between 40 and 49 years old with acute or convalescent COVID-19.

This clone has a single count. The chain employs TRBV7-8 and TRBJ2-4, with no clear D. The germline CDR1 and CDR2 sequences are SGHVS and FQNEAQ. Trimming removed 4 bases from V and 3 bases from J, with 7 bases in between. The CDR3 has 13 amino acids. This CDR3 is CASSYRVKNIQYF. CDR3 nucleotide sequence: TGTGCCAGCAGCTACCGGGTCAAAAACATTCAGTACTTC.

The sample holds one count of this clone. This rearrangement joins TRBV30 to TRBJ1-1; the match to TRBD1 covers 7 bases. The CDR3 runs to 17 residues. Germline V gives CDR1 GTSNPN, CDR2 SVGIG (reference sequence). V gave up 0 bases and J gave up 3 bases; unmatched junction bases: 13. This CDR3 is CAWSVLSVGRGDTEAFF. CDR3 DNA sequence: TGTGCCTGGAGTGTACTATCCGTAGGCAGGGGGGACACTGAAGCTTTCTTT.

The chain recombines TRBV5-4 with TRBJ1-2, with D unclear. CDR1 is SGHNT, CDR2 YYREEE, per germline (reference sequence). V was shortened by 0 bases and J by 4 bases, with 10 bases between the two germline ends. The CDR3 totals 14 residues. CDR3 region: CASSLGPGPYGYTF. The CDR3 nucleotides read TGTGCCAGCAGCTTGGGGCCAGGCCCCTATGGCTACACCTTC.

This chain links TRBV29-1 with TRBJ1-3, with 9 bases identical to TRBD1. The CDR3 extends over 15 amino acids. V shed 5 bases and J 2 bases; nucleotides not matched to a gene: 7. Per the germline V gene, CDR1 is SQVTM and CDR2 is ANQGSEA. The CDR3 is CSVPGTGPPGNTIYF. The DNA of the CDR3 is TGCAGCGTTCCCGGGACAGGGCCCCCTGGAAACACCATATATTTT.

The CDR3 nucleotides read TGTGCCTGGAGTGCGTCCTCTGGAAACACCATATATTTT. It is translated as CAWSASSGNTIYF. This chain connects TRBV30 to TRBJ1-3; no reliable D call. Germline V gene sequence: CDR1 GTSNPN, CDR2 SVGIG (reference sequence). V was shortened by 1 base and J by 0 bases, with 4 bases between the two germline ends. The CDR3 has 13 residues.

There are a few counts of this clone. At the DNA level, this CDR3 is encoded by other sequences in the same sample as well. The CDR3 bases are TGTGCCAGTAGTTCTAACACTGAAGCTTTCTTT. This encodes CASSSNTEAFF. V usage is TRBV19 and J usage is TRBJ1-1; D remains unclear. Trimming removed 5 bases at V and 2 bases at J, with 3 bases between. Germline V gene lookup returns CDR1 LNHDA and CDR2 SQIVND (reference sequence). This CDR3 comprises 11 residues.

The chain carries TRBV7-9 and TRBJ2-3; D not resolved. The germline V and J ends were trimmed by 5 bases and 2 bases, with 5 bases remaining between them. Germline-derived CDR1 and CDR2 are SEHNR and FQNEAQ (reference sequence). The CDR3 contains 12 residues. CDR3 DNA sequence: TGTGCCAGCAGCGAACTCACAGATACGCAGTATTTT. Its protein is CASSELTDTQYF.

The chain recombines TRBV28 with TRBJ1-5; 8 bases match TRBD1. Trimming at V came to 4 bases and at J to 0 bases, leaving 5 bases not matched to a gene. The CDR3 consists of 16 residues. In germline, CDR1 is MDHEN, CDR2 SYDVKM. CDR3 in amino acids: CASSWGTGGSNQPQHF. The CDR3 DNA reads as TGTGCCAGCAGTTGGGGGACAGGAGGTAGCAATCAGCCCCAGCATTTT.

V is TRBV28 and J is TRBJ2-5, with 7 bases identical to TRBD2. The CDR3 contains 15 residues. CDR1 is MDHEN and CDR2 is SYDVKM in the germline V gene. J gave up 5 bases and V 6 bases, and 12 bases lay outside the gene matches. CDR3 sequence: CASSRTTTSRETQYF. The CDR3, as DNA: TGTGCCAGCAGCCGAACCACGACTAGCCGGGAGACCCAGTACTTC.

This rearrangement joins TRBV3-1 (or the pseudogene TRBV3-2) to TRBJ1-5; 8 positions match TRBD1. CDR3 length equals 15 residues. V lost 4 bases, J lost 6 bases, and 8 bases stayed unmatched. Germline values: CDR1 LGHDT, CDR2 YNNKEL (reference sequence). The CDR3 nucleotides read TGTGCCAGCAGCCGCGGGACAGGCGGGGGTCAGCCCCAGCATTTT. It encodes CASSRGTGGGQPQHF.

Comments on this clone: The sample has other DNA sequences that encode this CDR3 too. V usage is TRBV18 and J usage is TRBJ2-2, with 9 bases that match TRBD1. In germline, CDR1 is KGHSH, CDR2 LQKENI. CDR3 size: 16 residues. V dropped 3 bases and J dropped 2; count of bases not matched to a gene: 4. CDR3 coding DNA: TGTGCCAGCTCACCTCAACAGGGGGCAAACACCGGGGAGCTGTTTTTT. The encoded protein is CASSPQQGANTGELFF.

This sequence joins TRBV29-1 and TRBJ1-1, with 9 bases fitting TRBD1. CDR1 and CDR2 (germline): SQVTM, ANQGSEA. The length of the CDR3 is 13 residues. The J segment lost 8 bases and the V segment lost 1 base, leaving 5 bases of the junction unmatched. CDR3 nucleotides: TGCAGCGTTGAAGGGTCTGGACAGGGGGAAGCTTTCTTT. It encodes CSVEGSGQGEAFF.

The chain joins TRBV7-9 to TRBJ1-2; D may be TRBD1 (5 bases). Germline lookup yields CDR1 SEHNR and CDR2 FQNEAQ (reference sequence). V was trimmed by 1 base and J by 6 bases, leaving 12 bases between them. The CDR3 sequence is 14 residues long. The CDR3, as DNA: TGTGCCAGCAGCTTAGAAAGGTCAGGGCATGGCTACACCTTC. This codes for CASSLERSGHGYTF.

The rearrangement uses TRBV5-4 and TRBJ2-5; 8 bases are a match to TRBD1. V dropped 3 bases and J dropped 2; count of bases not matched to a gene: 3. This CDR3 has 14 residues. Germline lookup yields CDR1 SGHNT and CDR2 YYREEE (reference sequence). CDR3 nucleotide sequence: TGTGCCAGCAGCTCGGGACAGGAGCAAGAGACCCAGTACTTC. It encodes CASSSGQEQETQYF.

This chain connects TRBV2 to TRBJ2-7; tentative D call: TRBD1 (5 bases). The germline CDR1 and CDR2 sequences are SNHLY and FYNNEI. Trimming stripped 3 bases from V and 2 bases from J, with 14 bases between. This CDR3 is 15 amino acids long. CDR3 residues: CASSDLSGRAYEQYF. The CDR3 DNA reads TGTGCCAGCAGTGATCTTTCGGGCAGGGCCTACGAGCAGTACTTC. The variable domain in full, completed from reference TRBV2 and TRBJ2-7, reads EPEVTQTPSHQVTQMGQEVILRCVPISNHLYFYWYRQILGQKVEFLVSFYNNEISEKSEIFDDQFSVERPDGSNFTLKIRSTKLEDSAMYFCASSDLSGRAYEQYFGPGTRLTVT.

The rearrangement links TRBV29-1 to TRBJ2-5, with a weak D call TRBD2 (6 bases). CDR1 and CDR2 (germline): SQVTM, ANQGSEA. The CDR3 is made up of 13 amino acids. V lost 8 bases, J lost 4 bases, and 17 bases lay in between. The CDR3 loop reads CSCRGGIRETQYF. CDR3 bases: TGCAGCTGTAGAGGCGGGATTCGAGAGACCCAGTACTTC.

The gene calls are TRBV5-1 and TRBJ1-2; weak D call: TRBD1 (5 bases). Per germline, CDR1 SGHRS and CDR2 YFSETQ. V lost 0 bases, J lost 1 base, and 7 bases lay in between. The CDR3 is 14 amino acids. CDR3 DNA: TGCGCCAGCAGCTTGGGACAGCTTAACTATGGCTACACCTTC. Translation gives CASSLGQLNYGYTF.

The chain couples TRBV10-3 to TRBJ2-3, with D possibly being TRBD2 (6 bases). The CDR3 spans 13 residues. Germline V gene sequence: CDR1 ENHRY, CDR2 SYGVKD. The V and J ends lost 5 bases and 7 bases respectively, with 13 bases between them. The CDR3 region has the DNA TGTGCCATCAGTAATCGGGACTTACATACGCAGTATTTT. Its translation is CAISNRDLHTQYF.

The chain joins TRBV29-1 to TRBJ1-4; D may be TRBD1 (6 bases). The length of the CDR3 is 19 residues. Germline lookup yields CDR1 SQVTM and CDR2 ANQGSEA. V was trimmed by 8 bases and J by 5 bases, leaving 33 bases between them. CDR3 bases: TGCAGCCAGAGCCGCGGACTAGACAGGAGGATTACCCTAAATGAAAAACTGTTTTTT. Translation: CSQSRGLDRRITLNEKLFF.

The chain recombines TRBV6-5 with TRBJ1-3, with D possibly being TRBD1 (5 bases). Germline CDR1 reads MNHEY; CDR2 reads SVGAGI. The CDR3 totals 14 residues. V was pared by 8 bases and J by 0 bases, with 11 bases between. The CDR3: CASQSGGSGNTIYF. The CDR3, as DNA: TGTGCCAGCCAGTCGGGGGGCTCTGGAAACACCATATATTTT.

A note on this clone: A junction boundary mismatches the germline segment, possibly from a read error. The rearrangement links TRBV7-7 to TRBJ2-2; the D is unclear. CDR1 and CDR2 (germline): SSHAT, FNYEAQ (reference sequence). The CDR3 extends over 17 amino acids. Written as DNA, the CDR3 is TGTGCTAGCAGCTTAGGACGAGGTCTAGGCGACACCGGGGAGCTGTTTTTT. Encoded protein: CASSLGRGLGDTGELFF.

The CDR3, as DNA: TGTGCCAGCAGTCAACGACTGGGACAGGGAAAAGACCAGTACTTC. It encodes CASSQRLGQGKDQYF. The V gene is TRBV6-5, the J gene TRBJ2-5; 9 bases map to TRBD1. CDR3 length equals 15 residues. Germline V lookup: CDR1 MNHEY, CDR2 SVGAGI. V dropped 5 bases and J dropped 10; count of bases not matched to a gene: 14.

This clone was seen only once. The chain links TRBV20-1 to TRBJ1-6; tentative D call: TRBD1 (6 bases). Germline-derived CDR1 and CDR2 are DFQATT and SNEGSKA (reference sequence). Deletions cut 5 bases from V and 6 bases from J, with 20 bases between. The CDR3 contains 16 residues. Here the CDR3 DNA reads TGCAGTGCTGGTGAGGTGCCAGGGGTTGGTAATTCACCCCTCCACTTT. Its translation: CSAGEVPGVGNSPLHF.

V gene TRBV27 combines with J gene TRBJ2-7; 10 bases are a match to TRBD2. Per germline, CDR1 MNHEY and CDR2 SMNVEV (reference sequence). CDR3 length equals 15 residues. The J segment lost 2 bases and the V segment lost 5 bases, leaving 6 bases of the junction unmatched. The CDR3 sequence: CASSPYSGRAYEQYF. The CDR3, as DNA: TGTGCCAGCAGTCCTTACAGCGGGAGGGCCTACGAGCAGTACTTC.

This chain uses TRBV18 with TRBJ2-5; unclear D gene. Trimming took 2 bases from V and 5 from J, leaving 12 bases between them. The germline V gene has CDR1 KGHSH and CDR2 LQKENI. CDR3 length: 14 amino acids. The CDR3 nucleotides read TGTGCCAGCTCACCATACAGTGGCGAGGAGACCCAGTACTTC. Its translation is CASSPYSGEETQYF.

The rearrangement links TRBV6-6 to TRBJ2-1, with D unclear. Germline CDR1 MNHNY, CDR2 SVGAGI (reference sequence). V shed 0 bases and J shed 7 bases, with 7 bases lying between them. This CDR3 region has 13 residues. The DNA of the CDR3 is TGTGCCAGCAGTTACTCGGCCCCGAATGAGCAGTTCTTC. Protein sequence: CASSYSAPNEQFF.

The CDR3 loop is CASSPTGAGFYEQYF. Here the CDR3 DNA reads TGTGCCAGCAGTCCCACAGGGGCCGGTTTCTACGAGCAGTACTTC. The chain combines TRBV27 with TRBJ2-7; TRBD1 agrees at 7 bases. The CDR3 runs 15 residues. V shed 5 bases and J 3 bases; nucleotides not matched to a gene: 10. The germline V gene encodes CDR1 MNHEY and CDR2 SMNVEV (reference sequence).

The V and J genes are TRBV9 and TRBJ1-5; 7 bases fit TRBD1. The CDR3 consists of 14 residues. The germline gives CDR1 SGDLS, CDR2 YYNGEE. The junction had 5 bases not matched to a gene; V was cut back by 3 bases and J by 5 bases. CDR3 in amino acids: CASSGGGSDQPQHF. The CDR3 nucleotides read TGTGCCAGCAGCGGAGGGGGCTCCGATCAGCCCCAGCATTTT.

This clone has a single count. V usage is TRBV10-3 and J usage is TRBJ2-3; D ambiguous. V was clipped by 2 bases and J by 1 base, with 10 bases between them. CDR3 length equals 15 residues. Germline CDR1 reads ENHRY; CDR2 reads SYGVKD. CDR3 in DNA: TGTGCCATCAGTGAGCGCCCTCGGGGCACAGATACGCAGTATTTT. Translating gives CAISERPRGTDTQYF.

The rearrangement joins TRBV5-4 to TRBJ2-1; 8 positions match TRBD2. The J segment lost 7 bases and the V segment lost 0 bases, leaving 3 bases of the junction unmatched. The CDR3 is 14 amino acids. From germline, CDR1 is SGHNT and CDR2 YYREEE (reference sequence). The CDR3 coding sequence is TGTGCCAGCAGCTTGGCGGGGGGGCGGAATGAGCAGTTCTTC. Protein product: CASSLAGGRNEQFF.

This sequence joins TRBV9 and TRBJ2-1; D possibly corresponds to TRBD2 (6 bases). V shed 4 bases and J shed 4 bases, with 15 bases lying between them. The CDR3 loop spans 15 amino acids. Germline loops: CDR1 SGDLS, CDR2 YYNGEE. The CDR3 DNA sequence: TGTGCCAGCAGCCCGACGGGACTGATTTACAATGAGCAGTTCTTC. Translating it yields CASSPTGLIYNEQFF. Complete variable domain (other parts from reference TRBV9 and TRBJ2-1): DSGVTQTPKHLITATGQRVTLRCSPRSGDLSVYWYQQSLDQGLQFLIQYYNGEERAKGNILERFSAQQFPDLHSELNLSSLELGDSALYFCASSPTGLIYNEQFFGPGTRLTVL.